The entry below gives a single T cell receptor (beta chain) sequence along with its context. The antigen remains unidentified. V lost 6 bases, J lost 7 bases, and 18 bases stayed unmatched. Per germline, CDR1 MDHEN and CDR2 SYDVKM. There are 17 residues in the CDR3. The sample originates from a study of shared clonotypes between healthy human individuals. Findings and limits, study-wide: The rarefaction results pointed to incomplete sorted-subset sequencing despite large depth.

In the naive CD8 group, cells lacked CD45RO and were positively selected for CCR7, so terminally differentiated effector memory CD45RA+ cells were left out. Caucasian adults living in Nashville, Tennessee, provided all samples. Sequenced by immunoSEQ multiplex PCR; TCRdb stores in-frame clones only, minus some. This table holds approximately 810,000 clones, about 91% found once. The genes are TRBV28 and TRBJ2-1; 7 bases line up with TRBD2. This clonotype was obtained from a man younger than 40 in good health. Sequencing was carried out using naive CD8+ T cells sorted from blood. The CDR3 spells CASRKSLFAGAGNEQFF. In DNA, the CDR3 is TGTGCCAGCAGGAAGAGTTTATTTGCGGGAGCGGGGAATGAGCAGTTCTTC.